What follows is one T cell receptor beta chain and its context. In the original workflow: The authors estimated nucleated cell counts from reference gene primer amplification. TCRdb keeps only in-frame clones here, not all; method: immunoSEQ multiplex PCR. Clone size and the V and J calls come from that table; the DNA yielded D and trimming. The sample has about 210,000 clones; about 86% are singletons. The source of the sample is a study of blood T cell repertoires in COVID-19. Study context: Some COVID-19 samples were acute and others convalescent; all came from the United States, Italy and Spain. From T cells, B-cell-depleted T cells, or PBMCs came the material, which was cDNA or gDNA.

The V gene's germline CDR1 is SGHNT and CDR2 YYREEE (reference sequence). This CDR3 is built from 16 residues. V was pared by 4 bases and J by 2 bases, with 8 bases of the junction left unmatched. The chain employs TRBV5-4 and TRBJ2-7; 11 bases are a match to TRBD2. The sequence derives from a woman between 45 and 65 years old with acute or convalescent COVID-19. What was sequenced was peripheral blood. CDR3 amino acids: CASSDGTSGHAYEQYF. Here the CDR3 DNA reads TGTGCCAGCAGCGATGGGACTAGCGGACACGCCTACGAGCAGTACTTC.